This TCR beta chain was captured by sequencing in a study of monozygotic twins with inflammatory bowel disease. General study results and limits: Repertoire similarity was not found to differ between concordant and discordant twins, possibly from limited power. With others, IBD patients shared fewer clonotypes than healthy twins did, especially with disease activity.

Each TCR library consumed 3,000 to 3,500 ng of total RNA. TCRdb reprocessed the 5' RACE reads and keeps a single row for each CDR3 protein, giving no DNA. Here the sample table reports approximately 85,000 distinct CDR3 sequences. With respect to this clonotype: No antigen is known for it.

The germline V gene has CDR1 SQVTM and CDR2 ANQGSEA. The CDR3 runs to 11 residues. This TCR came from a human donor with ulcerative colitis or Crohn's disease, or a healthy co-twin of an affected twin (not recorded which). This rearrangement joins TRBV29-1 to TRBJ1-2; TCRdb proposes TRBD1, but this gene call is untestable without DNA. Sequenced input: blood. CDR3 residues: CSGDTSWGYTF.